Described below is a single TCR beta chain sequence and its context. In TCRdb, the 5' RACE reads were re-called with MiXCR into one record per CDR3 protein. This repertoire shows fewer than 40,000 distinct CDR3 sequences, 7.1% found once; its top ten account for about 13%. The data were obtained in a study of early T cells in non-severe SARS-CoV-2 infection. This CDR3 spans 11 amino acids. Germline V lookup: CDR1 SGHRS, CDR2 YFSETQ. Deletions cut 5 bases from V and 1 base from J, with 3 bases between. The genes are TRBV5-1 and TRBJ1-1, with D uncertain. The sequencing used whole blood, collected at baseline. The receptor was derived from an adult who was a healthcare worker with PCR-confirmed SARS-CoV-2 infection or an uninfected control (not recorded which). In nucleotides, the CDR3 is TGCGCCAGCAGGCAGAACACTGAAGCTTTCTTT. It encodes CASRQNTEAFF.